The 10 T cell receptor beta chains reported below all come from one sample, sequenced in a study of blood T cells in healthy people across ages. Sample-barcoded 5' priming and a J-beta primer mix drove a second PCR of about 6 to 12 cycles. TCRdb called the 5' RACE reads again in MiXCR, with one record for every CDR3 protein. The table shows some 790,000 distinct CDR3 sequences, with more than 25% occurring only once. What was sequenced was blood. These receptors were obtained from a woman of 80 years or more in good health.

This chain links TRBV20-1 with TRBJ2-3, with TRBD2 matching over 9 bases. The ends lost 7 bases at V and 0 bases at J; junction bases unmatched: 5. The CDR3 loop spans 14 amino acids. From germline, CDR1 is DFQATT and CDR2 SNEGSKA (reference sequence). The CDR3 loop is CSGNSGGSTDTQYF. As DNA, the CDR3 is TGCAGTGGAAATAGCGGGGGCAGCACAGATACGCAGTATTTT.

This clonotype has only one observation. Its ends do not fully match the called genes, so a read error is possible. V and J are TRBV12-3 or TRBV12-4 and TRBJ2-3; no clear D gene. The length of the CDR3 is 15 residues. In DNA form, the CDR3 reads TGTGCCGGCAGTTTCGGCAGCCCGAGCACAGATGCGGAGTATTTT. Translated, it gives CAGSFGSPSTDAEYF.

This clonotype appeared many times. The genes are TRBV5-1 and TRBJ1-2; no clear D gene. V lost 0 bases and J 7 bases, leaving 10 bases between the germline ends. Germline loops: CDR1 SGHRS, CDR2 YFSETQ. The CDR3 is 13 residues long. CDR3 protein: CASSLDSWRGYTF. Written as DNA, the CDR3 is TGCGCCAGCAGCTTGGACAGTTGGCGTGGCTACACCTTC.

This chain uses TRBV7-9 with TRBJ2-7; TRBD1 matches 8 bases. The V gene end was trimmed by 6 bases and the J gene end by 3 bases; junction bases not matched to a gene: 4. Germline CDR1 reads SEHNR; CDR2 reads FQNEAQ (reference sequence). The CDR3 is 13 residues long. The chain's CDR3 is CASRRQGYYEQYF. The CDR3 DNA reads TGTGCCAGCAGACGACAGGGGTACTACGAGCAGTACTTC.

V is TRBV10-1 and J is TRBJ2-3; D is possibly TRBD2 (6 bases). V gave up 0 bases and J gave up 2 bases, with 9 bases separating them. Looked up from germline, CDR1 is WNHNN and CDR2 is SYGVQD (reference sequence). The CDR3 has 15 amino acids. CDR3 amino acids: CASSESGTATDTQYF. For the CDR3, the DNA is TGCGCCAGCAGTGAGTCAGGGACTGCCACAGATACGCAGTATTTT.

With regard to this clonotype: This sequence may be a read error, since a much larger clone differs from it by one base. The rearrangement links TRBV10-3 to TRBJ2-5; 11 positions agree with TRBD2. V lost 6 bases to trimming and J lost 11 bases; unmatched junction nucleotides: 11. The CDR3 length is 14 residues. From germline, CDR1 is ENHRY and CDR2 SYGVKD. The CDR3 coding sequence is TGTGCCATCAGCGGTAGCGGGGGGGCCCTTGAGCAGTACTTC. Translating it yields CAISGSGGALEQYF.

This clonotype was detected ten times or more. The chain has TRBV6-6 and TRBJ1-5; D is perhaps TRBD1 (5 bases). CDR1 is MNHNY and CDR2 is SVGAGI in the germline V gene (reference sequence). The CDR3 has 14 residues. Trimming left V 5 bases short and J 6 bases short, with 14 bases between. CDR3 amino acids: CASSRQGSSQPQHF. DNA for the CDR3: TGTGCCAGCAGTAGGCAGGGATCATCTCAGCCCCAGCATTTT.

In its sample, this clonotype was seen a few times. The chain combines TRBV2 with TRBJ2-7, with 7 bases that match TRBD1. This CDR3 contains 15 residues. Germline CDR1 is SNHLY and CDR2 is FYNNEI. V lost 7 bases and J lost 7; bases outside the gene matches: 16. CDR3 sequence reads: CASKRGQQNINEQYF. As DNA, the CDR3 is TGTGCCAGCAAACGGGGACAGCAGAATATCAATGAGCAGTACTTC.

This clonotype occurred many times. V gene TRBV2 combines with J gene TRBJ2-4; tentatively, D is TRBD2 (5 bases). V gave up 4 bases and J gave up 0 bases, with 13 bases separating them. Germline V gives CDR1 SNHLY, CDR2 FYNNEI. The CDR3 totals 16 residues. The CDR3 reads CASSVEGSLAKNIQYF. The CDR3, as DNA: TGTGCCAGCAGTGTAGAAGGGAGCCTAGCCAAAAACATTCAGTACTTC.

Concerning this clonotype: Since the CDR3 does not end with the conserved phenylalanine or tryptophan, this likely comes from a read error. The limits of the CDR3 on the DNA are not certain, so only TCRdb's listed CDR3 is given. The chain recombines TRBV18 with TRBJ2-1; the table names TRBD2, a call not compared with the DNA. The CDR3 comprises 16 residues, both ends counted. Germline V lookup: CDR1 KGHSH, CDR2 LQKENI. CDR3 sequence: CASSPPNNREGYTFGS.